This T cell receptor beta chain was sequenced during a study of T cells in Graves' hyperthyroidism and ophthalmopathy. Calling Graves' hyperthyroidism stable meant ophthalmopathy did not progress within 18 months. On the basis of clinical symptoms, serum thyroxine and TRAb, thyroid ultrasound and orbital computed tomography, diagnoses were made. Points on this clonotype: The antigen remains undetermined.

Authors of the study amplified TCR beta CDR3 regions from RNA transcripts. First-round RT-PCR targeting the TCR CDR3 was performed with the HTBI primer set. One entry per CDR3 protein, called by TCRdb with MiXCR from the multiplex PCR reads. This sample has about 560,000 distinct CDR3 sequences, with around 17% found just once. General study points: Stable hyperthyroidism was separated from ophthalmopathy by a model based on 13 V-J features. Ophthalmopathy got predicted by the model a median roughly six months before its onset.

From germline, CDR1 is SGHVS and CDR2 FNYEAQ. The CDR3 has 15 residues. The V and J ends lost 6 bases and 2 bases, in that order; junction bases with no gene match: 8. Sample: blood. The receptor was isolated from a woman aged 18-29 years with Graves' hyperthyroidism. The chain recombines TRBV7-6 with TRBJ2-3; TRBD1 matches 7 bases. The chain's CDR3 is CASRPLGTDTDTQYF. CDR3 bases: TGTGCCAGCAGACCATTAGGGACAGACACAGATACGCAGTATTTT.